This entry lists 27 T cell receptor beta chains sequenced from one sample in a study of T-cell reconstitution after alpha-beta-depleted transplantation in children. Unique molecular identifiers were incorporated during preparation of the TCRbeta library. From the PCR reads, TCRdb called clonotypes with MiXCR, one entry per CDR3 protein. The table lists approximately 47,000 distinct CDR3 sequences, roughly half of them singletons. The sample was peripheral blood, taken before TCRalphabeta/CD19-depleted stem cell transplant. These receptor sequences come from a boy under two years old with SCID, due to receive a stem cell transplant.

This clonotype was observed at least ten times. V gene TRBV6-1 combines with J gene TRBJ1-5; no definite D call. The CDR3 spans 13 residues. Germline-derived CDR1 and CDR2 are MNHNS and SASEGT. The ends were cut back, 7 bases at V and 2 bases at J, with 9 bases in the middle. For the CDR3, the DNA is TGTGCCAGCAACATGGGTGGCAATCAGCCCCAGCATTTT. As protein: CASNMGGNQPQHF.

This clonotype was observed many times. This chain joins TRBV12-3 or TRBV12-4 and TRBJ1-1; D not resolved. This CDR3 region has 14 residues. V was pared by 6 bases and J by 0 bases, with 11 bases between. The CDR3 region has the DNA TGTGCCAGCAGGAAGGAACAGATGAACACTGAAGCTTTCTTT. Translating gives CASRKEQMNTEAFF.

For this clonotype: Germline and junction disagree at one end, which may indicate a read error. The chain has TRBV5-6 and TRBJ2-4; 7 bases are a match to TRBD2. CDR3 length: 19 residues. From germline, CDR1 is SGHDT and CDR2 YYEEEE. The CDR3 coding sequence is TGTGCTAGCAGCTTGGGATGGTATCGGGGGGAGATGACCAAAAACATTCAGCACTTC. This encodes CASSLGWYRGEMTKNIQHF.

This clonotype was picked up many times. CDR3 sequence: CASSWGRVNNEQFF. The CDR3 DNA is TGTGCCAGCAGTTGGGGCAGGGTGAACAATGAGCAGTTCTTC. The gene calls are TRBV2 and TRBJ2-1; TRBD1 might be the D (5 bases). The germline V gene has CDR1 SNHLY and CDR2 FYNNEI. V lost 5 bases, J lost 5 bases, and 13 bases lay in between. This CDR3 is built from 14 residues. The entire variable domain, with the rest obtained from reference TRBV2 and TRBJ2-1, is as follows: EPEVTQTPSHQVTQMGQEVILRCVPISNHLYFYWYRQILGQKVEFLVSFYNNEISEKSEIFDDQFSVERPDGSNFTLKIRSTKLEDSAMYFCASSWGRVNNEQFFGPGTRLTVL.

V usage is TRBV5-4 and J usage is TRBJ2-3, with TRBD1 as a possible D gene (5 bases). The CDR3 has 13 amino acids. Germline V lookup: CDR1 SGHNT, CDR2 YYREEE (reference sequence). V was trimmed by 0 bases and J by 6 bases, leaving 8 bases between them. The CDR3 spells CASSLGQLDTQYF. CDR3 DNA sequence: TGTGCCAGCAGCTTGGGACAGTTGGATACGCAGTATTTT.

This clonotype was counted a few times. The V gene is TRBV7-9, the J gene TRBJ2-7; D is unresolved. V shed 7 bases and J shed 6 bases, with 10 bases lying between them. Per germline, CDR1 SEHNR and CDR2 FQNEAQ (reference sequence). CDR3 length: 11 residues. The CDR3, as DNA: TGTGCCAGCACCCCATTGTCCGAGCAGTACTTC. As protein: CASTPLSEQYF. Combining the CDR3 with reference TRBV7-9 and TRBJ2-7 gives the whole variable domain DTGVSQNPRHKITKRGQNVTFRCDPISEHNRLYWYRQTLGQGPEFLTYFQNEAQLEKSRLLSDRFSAERPKGSFSTLEIQRTEQGDSAMYLCASTPLSEQYFGPGTRLTVT.

The chain carries TRBV20-1 and TRBJ2-7; TRBD2 matches at 13 bases. CDR1 is DFQATT, CDR2 SNEGSKA, per germline (reference sequence). The junction had 17 bases not matched to a gene; V was cut back by 5 bases and J by 7 bases. The CDR3 is 17 amino acids. CDR3 sequence (DNA): TGCAGTGCTTTTTCCCCAGGACTAGCGGGGGACAGTGGGGAGCAGTACTTC. It codes for CSAFSPGLAGDSGEQYF.

V and J are TRBV2 and TRBJ2-3, with 7 positions matching TRBD2. The CDR3 runs to 18 residues. The V segment lost 3 bases and the J segment 0 bases; nucleotides outside the gene matches: 12. Per germline, CDR1 SNHLY and CDR2 FYNNEI. As DNA, the CDR3 is TGTGCCAGCAGTGATCAGAGCGGGGCGATCTCTAGCACAGATACGCAGTATTTT. Translation: CASSDQSGAISSTDTQYF.

This clonotype was found a few times. The chain recombines TRBV5-1 with TRBJ1-2; TRBD1 matches at 9 bases. V shed 4 bases and J 4 bases; nucleotides not matched to a gene: 17. CDR1 is SGHRS, CDR2 YFSETQ, per germline. The CDR3 length is 18 residues. CDR3 protein: CASSPSPGQGTASYGYTF. CDR3 sequence (DNA): TGCGCCAGCAGCCCTTCTCCGGGACAGGGTACGGCTAGCTATGGCTACACCTTC.

As DNA, the CDR3 is TGTGCCAGCAGCTTTTCGGGACTAGCGGGGGGCTCCTACAATGAGCAGTTCTTC. Protein product: CASSFSGLAGGSYNEQFF. This chain joins TRBV7-8 and TRBJ2-1; 15 bases map to TRBD2. CDR1 and CDR2 from the germline V gene are SGHVS and FQNEAQ. The CDR3 covers 18 residues. The J segment lost 0 bases and the V segment lost 3 bases, leaving 3 bases of the junction unmatched.

V is TRBV28 and J is TRBJ2-3, with 10 positions matching TRBD2. Germline values: CDR1 MDHEN, CDR2 SYDVKM. This CDR3 has 16 residues. The junction had 10 bases not matched to a gene; V was cut back by 5 bases and J by 5 bases. CDR3 DNA sequence: TGTGCCAGCAGTATATCCCTAGCGGGGGTATTAGATACGCAGTATTTT. Its translation is CASSISLAGVLDTQYF. The full variable domain, rest sourced from reference TRBV28 and TRBJ2-3, is DVKVTQSSRYLVKRTGEKVFLECVQDMDHENMFWYRQDPGLGLRLIYFSYDVKMKEKGDIPEGYSVSREKKERFSLILESASTNQTSMYLCASSISLAGVLDTQYFGPGTRLTVL.

The gene calls are TRBV7-9 and TRBJ1-1; D unclear. V was cut by 5 bases and J by 2 bases, with 21 bases left in between. Per the germline V gene, CDR1 is SEHNR and CDR2 is FQNEAQ (reference sequence). There are 17 residues in the CDR3. The CDR3 protein is CASSRTPIQSFNTEAFF. CDR3 nucleotides: TGTGCCAGCAGCAGGACCCCCATACAGAGCTTTAACACTGAAGCTTTCTTT.

The chain has TRBV4-1 and TRBJ1-1; D perhaps matches TRBD1 (5 bases). V was pared by 4 bases and J by 2 bases, with 17 bases between. This CDR3 is built from 16 residues. CDR1 MGHRA and CDR2 YSYEKL come from the germline V gene. The CDR3 nucleotides are TGCGCCAGCAGCCTGATGGGGGATGGGGGTAACACTGAAGCTTTCTTT. This gives the protein CASSLMGDGGNTEAFF.

V and J are TRBV20-1 and TRBJ2-1; 9 nucleotides match TRBD2. V gave up 4 bases and J gave up 1 base; unmatched junction bases: 2. The CDR3 runs to 14 residues. CDR1 DFQATT and CDR2 SNEGSKA come from the germline V gene (reference sequence). The DNA of the CDR3 is TGCAGTGCTATAAGCGGGGGGTCCTACAATGAGCAGTTCTTC. It encodes CSAISGGSYNEQFF.

This clonotype rates as medium-sized (0.01 to 0.1%). This chain links TRBV29-1 with TRBJ1-1; the D is unclear. The CDR3 contains 12 residues. V shed 3 bases and J shed 6 bases, with 11 bases lying between them. Per the germline V gene, CDR1 is SQVTM and CDR2 is ANQGSEA. As DNA, the CDR3 is TGCAGCGTTGAGGCGGTAAGGGCTGAAGCTTTCTTT. Amino acids: CSVEAVRAEAFF. The whole variable domain, remainder taken from reference TRBV29-1 and TRBJ1-1, is SAVISQKPSRDICQRGTSLTIQCQVDSQVTMMFWYRQQPGQSLTLIATANQGSEATYESGFVIDKFPISRPNLTFSTLTVSNMSPEDSSIYLCSVEAVRAEAFFGQGTRLTVV.

The J gene is TRBJ2-1, the V gene TRBV12-3 or TRBV12-4, with TRBD2 identical over 8 bases. This CDR3 region has 17 residues. V trimming: 6 bases; J trimming: 8 bases; junction bases outside the gene matches: 18. The CDR3 sequence: CASRALPGGAVRDEQFF. CDR3 bases: TGTGCCAGCAGGGCCCTACCCGGGGGGGCCGTTAGGGATGAGCAGTTCTTC.

As DNA, the CDR3 is TGTGCCAGCAGTTTATCCGGGACAGTAAATGAAAAACTGTTTTTT. As protein: CASSLSGTVNEKLFF. V gene TRBV27 combines with J gene TRBJ1-4; 7 positions match TRBD1. From germline, CDR1 is MNHEY and CDR2 SMNVEV (reference sequence). J lost 5 bases, V lost 0 bases, and 3 bases had no gene match. The CDR3 has 15 amino acids.

The chain couples TRBV20-1 to TRBJ2-1, with TRBD2 matching over 8 bases. Germline V gives CDR1 DFQATT, CDR2 SNEGSKA (reference sequence). Germline trimming cut 3 bases from V and 8 bases from J; bases unmatched to any gene: 15. The CDR3 is made up of 16 amino acids. The CDR3 coding sequence is TGCAGTGCTAGCGACGGGGGGGCTGTCCGCCCCCATGAGCAGTTCTTC. Its protein product is CSASDGGAVRPHEQFF.

This chain uses TRBV6-2 or TRBV6-3 with TRBJ2-6; 9 bases are shared with TRBD1. This CDR3 contains 14 residues. The V gene's germline CDR1 is MNHEY and CDR2 SVGEGT. With 8 bases clipped from V and 4 bases from J, the junction kept 3 bases outside the gene matches. The CDR3 nucleotides are TGTGCCAGCCGGACAGGGGTCGGGGCCAACGTCCTGACTTTC. Its translation is CASRTGVGANVLTF.

This clonotype was seen more than once but under ten times. The chain uses TRBV4-2 and TRBJ2-1; 10 bases line up with TRBD2. V dropped 0 bases and J dropped 5; count of bases not matched to a gene: 4. The germline gives CDR1 LGHNA, CDR2 YNFKEQ. There are 16 residues in the CDR3. CDR3 nucleotides: TGTGCCAGCAGCCAAGATTGGACTAGCGGCCACAATGAGCAGTTCTTC. This translates into CASSQDWTSGHNEQFF.

The rearrangement joins TRBV12-3 or TRBV12-4 to TRBJ2-7, with TRBD1 matching 9 bases. CDR3 size: 15 residues. The V segment lost 6 bases and the J segment 3 bases; nucleotides outside the gene matches: 9. The CDR3 DNA reads TGTGCCAGCAGCTTTAGAGGGACAGGGATCTACGAGCAGTACTTC. The encoded protein is CASSFRGTGIYEQYF.

V and J are TRBV6-1 and TRBJ2-7, with D possibly TRBD2 on 5 matching bases. This CDR3 is built from 13 residues. CDR1 MNHNS and CDR2 SASEGT come from the germline V gene. Trimming shortened V by 7 bases and J by 6 bases, and 16 bases separated the two germline ends. The CDR3 loop is CASTQTLAAEQYF. DNA for the CDR3: TGTGCCAGCACCCAGACCCTAGCTGCCGAGCAGTACTTC.

There are a few counts of this clonotype. V is TRBV4-3 and J is TRBJ2-3; TRBD1 aligns across 9 bases. J was trimmed by 3 bases and V by 4 bases; bases with no gene match: 11. This CDR3 region has 17 residues. Germline lookup yields CDR1 LGHNA and CDR2 YSLEER. CDR3 DNA sequence: TGCGCCAGCAGCCCGAGCTTGATGGACAGGGGAACAGATACGCAGTATTTT. Protein: CASSPSLMDRGTDTQYF.

The CDR3 DNA reads TGCGCCAGCAGCCCCGACAGCAACTATGGCTACACCTTC. It yields the protein CASSPDSNYGYTF. The V gene is TRBV5-1, the J gene TRBJ1-2; D is perhaps TRBD1 (5 bases). V shed 4 bases and J shed 2 bases, with 9 bases lying between them. This CDR3 region has 13 residues. Germline-derived CDR1 and CDR2 are SGHRS and YFSETQ. Filled out from reference TRBV5-1 and TRBJ1-2, the complete variable domain reads KAGVTQTPRYLIKTRGQQVTLSCSPISGHRSVSWYQQTPGQGLQFLFEYFSETQRNKGNFPGRFSGRQFSNSRSEMNVSTLELGDSALYLCASSPDSNYGYTFGSGTRLTVV.

This clonotype was recorded only once. The chain recombines TRBV10-3 with TRBJ1-5; D unresolved. Germline values: CDR1 ENHRY, CDR2 SYGVKD. V was clipped by 0 bases and J by 6 bases, with 3 bases between them. This CDR3 spans 12 amino acids. In nucleotides, the CDR3 is TGTGCCATCAGTGAGTCTGGTCAGCCCCAGCATTTT. It encodes CAISESGQPQHF.

There are a few counts of this clonotype. The chain combines TRBV5-5 with TRBJ2-7, with D possibly being TRBD2 (6 bases). Trimming left V 3 bases short and J 7 bases short, with 14 bases between. Germline CDR1 is SGHKS and CDR2 is YYEKEE (reference sequence). The CDR3 contains 13 residues. The CDR3 loop is CASSWGTPGEQYF. The CDR3 bases are TGTGCCAGCAGCTGGGGGACTCCGGGGGAGCAGTACTTC.

The rearrangement uses TRBV5-6 and TRBJ2-1; 10 positions agree with TRBD1. The CDR3 totals 16 residues. V was pared by 3 bases and J by 0 bases, with 3 bases of the junction left unmatched. The germline V gene has CDR1 SGHDT and CDR2 YYEEEE. The CDR3 coding sequence is TGTGCCAGCAGCTCGGACAGGGGGAACTCCTACAATGAGCAGTTCTTC. Translating it yields CASSSDRGNSYNEQFF.